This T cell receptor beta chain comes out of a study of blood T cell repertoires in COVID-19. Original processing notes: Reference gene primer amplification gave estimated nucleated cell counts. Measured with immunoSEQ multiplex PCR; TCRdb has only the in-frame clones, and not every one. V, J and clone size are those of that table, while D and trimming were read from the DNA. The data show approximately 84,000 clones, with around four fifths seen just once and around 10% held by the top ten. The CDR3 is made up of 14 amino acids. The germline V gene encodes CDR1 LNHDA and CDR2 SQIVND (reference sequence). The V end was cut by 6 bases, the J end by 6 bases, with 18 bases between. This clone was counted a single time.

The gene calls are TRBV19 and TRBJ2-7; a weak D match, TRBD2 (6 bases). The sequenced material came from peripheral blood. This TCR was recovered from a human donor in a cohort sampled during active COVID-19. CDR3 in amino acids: CASSPGLAFFEQYF. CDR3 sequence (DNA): TGTGCCAGTAGCCCCGGGCTAGCGTTTTTCGAGCAGTACTTC.